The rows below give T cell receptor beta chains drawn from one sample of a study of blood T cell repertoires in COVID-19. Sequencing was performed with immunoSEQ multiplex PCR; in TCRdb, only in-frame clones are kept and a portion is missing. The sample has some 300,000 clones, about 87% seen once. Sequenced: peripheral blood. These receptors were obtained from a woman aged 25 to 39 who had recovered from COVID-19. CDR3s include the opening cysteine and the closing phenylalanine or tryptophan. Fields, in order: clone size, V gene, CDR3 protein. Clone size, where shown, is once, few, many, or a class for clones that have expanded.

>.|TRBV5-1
CASSLRTGDYNEQFF
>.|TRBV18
CASSPGLAGTGELFF
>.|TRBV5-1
CASSFLGEPNSPLHF
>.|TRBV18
CASSPGGDREQFF
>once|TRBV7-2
CASSLGATRAETQYF
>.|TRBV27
CASSFSITGDEAFF
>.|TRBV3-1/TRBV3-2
CASSFQGWGYTF
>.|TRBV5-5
CASSPRQGSYEKLFF
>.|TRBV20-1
CSASPGGREEQYF
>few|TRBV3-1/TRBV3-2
CASSQGQEQYF
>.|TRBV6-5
CASGTDSNQPQHF
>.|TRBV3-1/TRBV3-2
CASSQGQGVRDYGYTF
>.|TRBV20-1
CSASARAKANVLTF
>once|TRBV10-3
CAIRVAGAISTDTQYF
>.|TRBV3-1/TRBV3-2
CASSQDPRAGGHETQYF
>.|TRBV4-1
CASSQDPRGGYTF
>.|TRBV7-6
CASSLAWDSYNEQFF
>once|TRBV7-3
CASSSLAGGHNEQFF
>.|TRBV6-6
CASSYRAGETQYF
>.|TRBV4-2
CASSQTGVGGNQPQHF
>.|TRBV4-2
CASSPSQVFVVADTQYF
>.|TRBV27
CASSLGARGTIYF